This T cell receptor beta chain derives from a study of blood T cell repertoires in COVID-19. The wider study: Spain, Italy and the United States supplied samples that represented acute and convalescent COVID-19. In each case, the material was cDNA or gDNA derived from T cells, B-cell-depleted T cells, or PBMCs.

The CDR3 spans 15 residues. In germline, CDR1 is SGDLS, CDR2 YYNGEE. V lost 3 bases, J lost 2 bases, and 5 bases stayed unmatched. Original data processing: Estimates of nucleated cell counts were drawn from the amplification of reference gene primers. Only in-frame clones appear in the TCRdb table, and some are missing; sequencing was by immunoSEQ multiplex PCR. V, J and clone size reflect that table, while D and trimming were determined from the DNA. The table shows approximately 460,000 clones, with about 91% occurring only once. Seattle enrolled patients during active infection and tracked them longitudinally.

The sequence came from a man aged 18 to 29 with COVID-19, enrolled during active disease. Sequencing was performed on peripheral blood. The gene calls are TRBV9 and TRBJ2-7, with 10 bases that match TRBD2. The CDR3 here is CASSGTGTSAYEQYF. CDR3 DNA sequence: TGTGCCAGCAGCGGAACCGGGACTAGCGCCTACGAGCAGTACTTC.